This T cell receptor (beta chain) was obtained from a study of cytomegalovirus exposure and HLA in healthy donors. At the level of the study: A data release that came early held roughly 90 million unique TCRs from HLA-typed donors. Whole-study findings and limits: Published work reported that the classifier diagnosed cytomegalovirus status with high specificity and sensitivity. CMV antigen specificity was confirmed in vitro for a few CMV-associated chains. Sequencing depth roughly uniform across donors was assumed in presence/absence analyses.

Primers for the PCR totalled 60 Vbeta and 13 Jbeta. Sequencing was performed with immunoSEQ multiplex PCR; in TCRdb, only in-frame clones are kept and a portion is missing. The sample shows about 200,000 clones, under 80% of them seen only once. About this clone: No antigen is known for it.

The V segment lost 3 bases and the J segment 8 bases; nucleotides outside the gene matches: 5. Germline V gives CDR1 SGHRS, CDR2 YFSETQ. The CDR3 is 15 amino acids. The rearrangement joins TRBV5-1 to TRBJ2-1; 13 bases agree with TRBD2. The source is a girl aged 2 to 10 in good health and CMV-seronegative. Sequenced input: PBMCs. Written as DNA, the CDR3 is TGCGCCAGCAGCTCACTAGCGGGGGGGTGGGATGAGCAGTTCTTC. Its protein is CASSSLAGGWDEQFF. Drawing the rest from reference TRBV5-1 and TRBJ2-1, the complete variable domain is KAGVTQTPRYLIKTRGQQVTLSCSPISGHRSVSWYQQTPGQGLQFLFEYFSETQRNKGNFPGRFSGRQFSNSRSEMNVSTLELGDSALYLCASSSLAGGWDEQFFGPGTRLTVL.